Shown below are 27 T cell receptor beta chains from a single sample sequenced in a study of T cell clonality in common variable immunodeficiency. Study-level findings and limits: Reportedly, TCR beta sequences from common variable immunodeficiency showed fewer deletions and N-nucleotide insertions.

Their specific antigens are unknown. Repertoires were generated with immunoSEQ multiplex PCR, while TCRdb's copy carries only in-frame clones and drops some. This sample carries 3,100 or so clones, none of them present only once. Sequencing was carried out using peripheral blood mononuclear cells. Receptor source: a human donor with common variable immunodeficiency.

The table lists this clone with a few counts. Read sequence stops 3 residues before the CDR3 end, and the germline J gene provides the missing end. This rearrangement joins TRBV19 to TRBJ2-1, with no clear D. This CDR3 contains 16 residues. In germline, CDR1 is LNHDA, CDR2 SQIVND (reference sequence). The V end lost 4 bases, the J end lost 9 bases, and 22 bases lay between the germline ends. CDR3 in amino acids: CASSKTKAAAGVEQFF. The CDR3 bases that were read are TGTGCCAGTAGTAAAACGAAGGCCGCCGCAGGTGTTGAG.

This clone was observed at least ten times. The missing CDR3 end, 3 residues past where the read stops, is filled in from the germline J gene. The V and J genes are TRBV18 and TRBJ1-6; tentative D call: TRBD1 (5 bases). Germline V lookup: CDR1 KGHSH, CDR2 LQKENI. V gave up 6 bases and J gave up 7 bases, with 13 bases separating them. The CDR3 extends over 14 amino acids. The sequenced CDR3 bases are TGTGCCAGCTCGGGGAGGGAGGGGAATTCACCC. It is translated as CASSGREGNSP. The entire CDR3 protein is CASSGREGNSPLHF.

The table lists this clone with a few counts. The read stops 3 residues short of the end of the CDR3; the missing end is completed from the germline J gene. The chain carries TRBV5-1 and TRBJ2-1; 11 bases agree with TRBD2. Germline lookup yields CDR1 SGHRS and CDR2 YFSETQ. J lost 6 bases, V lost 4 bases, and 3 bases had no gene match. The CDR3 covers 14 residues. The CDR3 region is CASSPGTSGNEQFF. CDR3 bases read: TGCGCCAGCAGCCCCGGGACTAGCGGCAATGAG.

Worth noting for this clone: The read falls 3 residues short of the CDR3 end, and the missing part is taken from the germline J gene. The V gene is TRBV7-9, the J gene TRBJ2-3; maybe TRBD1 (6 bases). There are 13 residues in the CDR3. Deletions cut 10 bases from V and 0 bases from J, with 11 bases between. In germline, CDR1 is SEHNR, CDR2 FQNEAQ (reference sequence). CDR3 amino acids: CATAGASTDTQYF. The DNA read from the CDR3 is TGTGCCACCGCAGGGGCTAGCACAGATACG.

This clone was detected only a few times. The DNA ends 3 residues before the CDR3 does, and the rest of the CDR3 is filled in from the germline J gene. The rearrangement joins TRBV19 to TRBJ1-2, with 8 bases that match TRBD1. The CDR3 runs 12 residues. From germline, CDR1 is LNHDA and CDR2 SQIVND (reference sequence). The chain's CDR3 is CASSIADREYTF. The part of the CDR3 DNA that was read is TGTGCCAGTAGTATTGCGGACAGGGAA.

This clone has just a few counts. CDR3 DNA (partial): TGCGCCAGCAACCCTGGGGACATAGCCTACGAG. Encoded protein: CASNPGDIAYE. The entire CDR3 sequence reads CASNPGDIAYEQYF. The chain employs TRBV5-1 and TRBJ2-7, with D perhaps matching TRBD1 (6 bases). The read falls 3 residues short of the CDR3 end, and the missing part is taken from the germline J gene. The CDR3 runs 14 residues. Between the trimmed V and J ends, which lost 6 bases and 2 bases, there was a span of 15 bases. Germline loops: CDR1 SGHRS, CDR2 YFSETQ.

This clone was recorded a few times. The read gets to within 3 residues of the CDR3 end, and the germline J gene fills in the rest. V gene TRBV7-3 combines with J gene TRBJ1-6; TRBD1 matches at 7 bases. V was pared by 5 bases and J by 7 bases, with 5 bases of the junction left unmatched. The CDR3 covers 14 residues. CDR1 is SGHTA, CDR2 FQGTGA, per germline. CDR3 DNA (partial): TGTGCCAGCAGCCAGACAGGGTCCAATTCACCC. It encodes CASSQTGSNSP. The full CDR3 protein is CASSQTGSNSPLHF.

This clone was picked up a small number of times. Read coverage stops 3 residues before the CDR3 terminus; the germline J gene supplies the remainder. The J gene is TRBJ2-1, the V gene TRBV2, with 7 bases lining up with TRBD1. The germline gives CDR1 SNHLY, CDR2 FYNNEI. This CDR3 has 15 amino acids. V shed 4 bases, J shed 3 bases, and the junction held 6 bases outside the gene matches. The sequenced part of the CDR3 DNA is TGTGCCAGCAGTGCCGACAGGGAGTTCTACAATGAG. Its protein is CASSADREFYNE. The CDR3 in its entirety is CASSADREFYNEQFF.

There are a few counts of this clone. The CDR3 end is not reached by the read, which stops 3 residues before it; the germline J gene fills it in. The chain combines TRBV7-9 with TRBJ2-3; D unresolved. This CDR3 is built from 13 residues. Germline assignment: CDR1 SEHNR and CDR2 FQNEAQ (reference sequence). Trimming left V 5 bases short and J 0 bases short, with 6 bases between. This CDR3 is CASSLLSTDTQYF. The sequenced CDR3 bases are TGTGCCAGCAGCCTCTTAAGCACAGATACG.

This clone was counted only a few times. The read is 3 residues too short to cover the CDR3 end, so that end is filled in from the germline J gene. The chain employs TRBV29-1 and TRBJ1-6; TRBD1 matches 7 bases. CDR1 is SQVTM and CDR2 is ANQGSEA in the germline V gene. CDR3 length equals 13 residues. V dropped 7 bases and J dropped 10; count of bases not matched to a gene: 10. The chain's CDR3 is CSAKDRSGSPLHF. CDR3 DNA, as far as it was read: TGCAGCGCTAAGGACAGGTCTGGCTCACCC. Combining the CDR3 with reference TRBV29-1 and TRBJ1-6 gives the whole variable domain SAVISQKPSRDICQRGTSLTIQCQVDSQVTMMFWYRQQPGQSLTLIATANQGSEATYESGFVIDKFPISRPNLTFSTLTVSNMSPEDSSIYLCSAKDRSGSPLHFGNGTRLTVT.

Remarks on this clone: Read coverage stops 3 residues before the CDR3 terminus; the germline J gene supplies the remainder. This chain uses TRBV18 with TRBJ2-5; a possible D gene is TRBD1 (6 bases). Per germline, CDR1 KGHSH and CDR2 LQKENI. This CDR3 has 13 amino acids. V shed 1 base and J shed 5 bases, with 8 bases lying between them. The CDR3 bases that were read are TGTGCCAGCTCACCACGCAGGGGCGAGACC. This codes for CASSPRRGET. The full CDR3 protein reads CASSPRRGETQYF.

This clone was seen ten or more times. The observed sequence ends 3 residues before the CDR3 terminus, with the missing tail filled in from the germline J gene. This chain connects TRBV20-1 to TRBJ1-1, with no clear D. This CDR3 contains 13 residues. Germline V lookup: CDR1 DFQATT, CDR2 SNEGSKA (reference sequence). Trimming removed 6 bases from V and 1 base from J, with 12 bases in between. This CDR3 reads CSATAYRNTEAFF. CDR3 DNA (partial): TGCAGTGCCACAGCCTACAGGAACACTGAA.

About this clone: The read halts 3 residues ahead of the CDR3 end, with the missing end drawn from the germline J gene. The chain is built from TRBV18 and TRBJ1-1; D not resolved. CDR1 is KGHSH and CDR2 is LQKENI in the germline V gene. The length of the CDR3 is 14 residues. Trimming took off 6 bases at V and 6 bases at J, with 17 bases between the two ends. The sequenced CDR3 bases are TGTGCCAGCTCCCGGGCTTCGGGGATAGCTGAA. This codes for CASSRASGIAE. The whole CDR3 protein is CASSRASGIAEAFF.

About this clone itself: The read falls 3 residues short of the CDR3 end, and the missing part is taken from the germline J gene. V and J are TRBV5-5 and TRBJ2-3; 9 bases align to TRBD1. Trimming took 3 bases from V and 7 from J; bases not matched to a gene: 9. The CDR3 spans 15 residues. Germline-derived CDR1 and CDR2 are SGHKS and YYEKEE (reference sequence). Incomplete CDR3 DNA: TGTGCCAGCAGCTGGGAGGGACAGGGATATCATACG. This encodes CASSWEGQGYHT. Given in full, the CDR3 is CASSWEGQGYHTQYF.

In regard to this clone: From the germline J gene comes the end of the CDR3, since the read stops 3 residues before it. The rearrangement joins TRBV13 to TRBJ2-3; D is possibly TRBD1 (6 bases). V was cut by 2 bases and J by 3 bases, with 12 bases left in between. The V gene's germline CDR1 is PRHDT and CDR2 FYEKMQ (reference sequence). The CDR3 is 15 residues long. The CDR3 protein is CASSLTGQGTDTQYF. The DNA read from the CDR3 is TGTGCCAGCAGCTTAACGGGGCAGGGGACAGATACG.

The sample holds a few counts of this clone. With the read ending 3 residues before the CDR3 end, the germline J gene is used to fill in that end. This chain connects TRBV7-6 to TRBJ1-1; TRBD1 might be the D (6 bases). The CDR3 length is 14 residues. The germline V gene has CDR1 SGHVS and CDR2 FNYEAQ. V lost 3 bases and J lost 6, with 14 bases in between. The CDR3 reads CASSLLGASPEAFF. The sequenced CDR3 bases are TGTGCCAGCAGCTTGCTGGGGGCCTCCCCTGAA.

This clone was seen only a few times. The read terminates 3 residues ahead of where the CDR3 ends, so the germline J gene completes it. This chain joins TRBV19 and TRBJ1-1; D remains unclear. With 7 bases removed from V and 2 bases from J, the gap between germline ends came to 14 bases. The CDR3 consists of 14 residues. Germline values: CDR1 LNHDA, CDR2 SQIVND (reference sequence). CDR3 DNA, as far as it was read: TGTGCCAGTAAAGCGAGGACTATAAACACTGAA. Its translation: CASKARTINTE. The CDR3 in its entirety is CASKARTINTEAFF.

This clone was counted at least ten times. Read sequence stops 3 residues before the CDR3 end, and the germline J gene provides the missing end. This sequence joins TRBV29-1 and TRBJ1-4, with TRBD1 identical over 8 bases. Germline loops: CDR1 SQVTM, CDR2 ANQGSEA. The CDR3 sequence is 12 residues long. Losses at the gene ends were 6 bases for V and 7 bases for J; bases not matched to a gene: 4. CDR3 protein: CSVWTGREKLFF. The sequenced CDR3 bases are TGCAGCGTCTGGACAGGGCGTGAAAAA.

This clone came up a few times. CDR3 DNA (partial): TGTGCCAGCAGCTTGGCCGGGACAGTCGAGTCCTACGAG. This codes for CASSLAGTVESYE. The complete CDR3 sequence is CASSLAGTVESYEQYF. V usage is TRBV5-4 and J usage is TRBJ2-7; TRBD1 matches at 7 bases. The read gets to within 3 residues of the CDR3 end, and the germline J gene fills in the rest. Germline trimming cut 0 bases from V and 1 base from J; bases unmatched to any gene: 7. Looked up from germline, CDR1 is SGHNT and CDR2 is YYREEE (reference sequence). CDR3 length: 16 residues.

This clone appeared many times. The CDR3 here is CASRGGVKNIQYF. Partial CDR3 DNA: TGTGCCAGCAGAGGCGGGGTCAAAAACATT. The chain combines TRBV6-2 or TRBV6-3 with TRBJ2-4; perhaps TRBD2 as D (6 bases). The read gets to within 3 residues of the CDR3 end, and the germline J gene fills in the rest. Germline V gene sequence: CDR1 MNHEY, CDR2 SVGEGT. The CDR3 spans 13 residues. The V end lost 6 bases, the J end lost 3 bases, and 9 bases lay between the germline ends.

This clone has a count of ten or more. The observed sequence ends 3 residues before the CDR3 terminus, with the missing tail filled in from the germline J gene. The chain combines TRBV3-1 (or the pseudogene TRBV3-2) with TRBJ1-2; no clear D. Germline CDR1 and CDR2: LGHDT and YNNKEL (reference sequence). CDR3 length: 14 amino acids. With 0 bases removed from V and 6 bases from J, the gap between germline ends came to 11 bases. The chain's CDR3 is CASSQDIGYDGYTF. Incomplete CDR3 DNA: TGTGCCAGCAGCCAAGATATCGGTTATGATGGC.

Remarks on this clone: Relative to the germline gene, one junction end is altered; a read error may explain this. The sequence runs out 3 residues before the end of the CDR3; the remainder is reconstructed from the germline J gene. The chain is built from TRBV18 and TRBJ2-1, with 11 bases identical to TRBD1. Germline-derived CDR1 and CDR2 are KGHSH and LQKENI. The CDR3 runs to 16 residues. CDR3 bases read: TGTGCCAGCTCAGCACCCGGACAGGGGGCGTTGAATGAG. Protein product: CASSAPGQGALNE. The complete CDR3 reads CASSAPGQGALNEQFF.

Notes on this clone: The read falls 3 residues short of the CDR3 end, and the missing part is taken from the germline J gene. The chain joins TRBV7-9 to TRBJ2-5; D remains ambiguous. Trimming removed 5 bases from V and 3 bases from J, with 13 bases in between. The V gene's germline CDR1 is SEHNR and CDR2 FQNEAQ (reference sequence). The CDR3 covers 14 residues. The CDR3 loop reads CASSLVISEETQYF. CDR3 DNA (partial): TGTGCCAGCAGCCTGGTCATCTCAGAAGAGACC.

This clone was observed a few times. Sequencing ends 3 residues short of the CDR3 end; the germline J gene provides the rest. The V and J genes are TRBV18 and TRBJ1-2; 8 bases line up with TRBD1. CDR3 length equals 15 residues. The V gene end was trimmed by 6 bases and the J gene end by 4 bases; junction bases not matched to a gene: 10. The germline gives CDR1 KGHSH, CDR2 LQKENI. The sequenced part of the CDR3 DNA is TGTGCCAGCTCGGGTCCGGGACAGGTTTTCTATGGC. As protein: CASSGPGQVFYG. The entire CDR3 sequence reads CASSGPGQVFYGYTF.

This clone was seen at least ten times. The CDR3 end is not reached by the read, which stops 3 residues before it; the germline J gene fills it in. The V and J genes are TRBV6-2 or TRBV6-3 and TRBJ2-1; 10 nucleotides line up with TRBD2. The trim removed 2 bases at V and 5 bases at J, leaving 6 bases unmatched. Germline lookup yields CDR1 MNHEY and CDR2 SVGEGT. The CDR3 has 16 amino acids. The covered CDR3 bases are TGTGCCAGCAGTTACGCAGCGGGGGGGAATCACAATGAG. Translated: CASSYAAGGNHNE. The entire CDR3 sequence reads CASSYAAGGNHNEQFF.

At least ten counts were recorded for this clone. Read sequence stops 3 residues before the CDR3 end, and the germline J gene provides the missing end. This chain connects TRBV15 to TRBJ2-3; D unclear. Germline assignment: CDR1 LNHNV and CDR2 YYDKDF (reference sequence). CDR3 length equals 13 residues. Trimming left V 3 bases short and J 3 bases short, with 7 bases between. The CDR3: CATSSRSTDTQYF. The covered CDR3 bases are TGTGCCACCAGCAGCAGGAGTACAGATACG.

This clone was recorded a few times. The chain's CDR3 is CASSPHRSNQPQHF. The part of the CDR3 DNA that was read is TGTGCCAGCAGCCCCCACAGGAGCAATCAGCCC. V gene TRBV2 combines with J gene TRBJ1-5; D perhaps matches TRBD1 (5 bases). The read comes to an end 3 residues before the CDR3 does, leaving the germline J gene to fill in the end. The CDR3 runs 14 residues. Germline assignment: CDR1 SNHLY and CDR2 FYNNEI. V lost 6 bases to trimming and J lost 1 base, with 10 bases between them. Based on the CDR3 plus reference TRBV2 and TRBJ1-5, the full variable domain is EPEVTQTPSHQVTQMGQEVILRCVPISNHLYFYWYRQILGQKVEFLVSFYNNEISEKSEIFDDQFSVERPDGSNFTLKIRSTKLEDSAMYFCASSPHRSNQPQHFGDGTRLSIL.